Shown below are 15 T cell receptor beta chains from a single sample sequenced in a study of T cells in Graves' hyperthyroidism and ophthalmopathy. RNA transcripts were the template for amplifying TCR beta CDR3 regions. The HTBI primer set drove a first-round RT-PCR of the TCR CDR3. MiXCR, run by TCRdb on the multiplex PCR reads, gives a single entry per CDR3 protein. The repertoire consists of approximately 710,000 distinct CDR3 sequences, with roughly 17% occurring once and the leading ten covering roughly a sixth. What was sequenced was blood. The receptors derive from a man in his fifties or sixties with Graves' hyperthyroidism.

In this sample, this clonotype turned up many times. This sequence joins TRBV5-1 and TRBJ1-2; D unresolved. The CDR3 contains 14 residues. Germline V gene sequence: CDR1 SGHRS, CDR2 YFSETQ. Trimming pared 0 bases from V and 8 bases from J, leaving 14 bases between. The chain's CDR3 is CASSLESMRNGYTF. As DNA, the CDR3 is TGCGCCAGCAGCTTGGAGTCCATGAGGAACGGCTACACCTTC.

This clonotype has a count of ten or more. The rearrangement joins TRBV5-5 to TRBJ2-2; 9 bases map to TRBD2. The ends lost 3 bases at V and 3 bases at J; junction bases unmatched: 3. CDR3 size: 15 residues. Per the germline V gene, CDR1 is SGHKS and CDR2 is YYEKEE (reference sequence). The CDR3 protein is CASSWSSGDTGELFF. The CDR3 nucleotides read TGTGCCAGCAGCTGGTCTAGCGGGGACACCGGGGAGCTGTTTTTT.

Note on this clonotype: Germline is not matched at one junction end, which may reflect a read error. The chain employs TRBV6-7 and TRBJ2-1; 11 nucleotides match TRBD2. TRBV6-7 is filed as an ORF, its function uncertain. The CDR3 spans 22 residues. The CDR3 protein is CASSRGDSGTSGFSNSYNEQSF. The CDR3, as DNA: TGTGCCAGCAGTCGCGGCGATTCCGGGACTAGCGGATTTTCCAACTCCTACAATGAGCAGTCCTTC.

The V call is TRBV19, the J call TRBJ1-1; D not resolved. In germline, CDR1 is LNHDA, CDR2 SQIVND (reference sequence). V dropped 1 base and J dropped 7 bases, with 13 bases sitting between them. CDR3 length: 14 residues. This CDR3 reads CASSIASSRVEAFF. Here the CDR3 DNA reads TGTGCCAGTAGTATAGCCTCCAGTAGGGTTGAAGCTTTCTTT.

This clonotype was observed many times. This CDR3 is CASSELSDTQYF. CDR3 in DNA: TGCGCCAGCAGTGAGCTCTCAGATACGCAGTATTTT. The rearrangement uses TRBV10-2 and TRBJ2-3; D is ambiguous. Germline V lookup: CDR1 WSHSY, CDR2 SAAADI. The V end was cut by 2 bases, the J end by 4 bases, with 4 bases between. This CDR3 contains 12 residues.

This clonotype was counted a few times. V gene TRBV29-1 combines with J gene TRBJ2-7, with D perhaps matching TRBD1 (8 bases). Trimming stripped 7 bases from V and 8 bases from J, with 18 bases between. Germline assignment: CDR1 SQVTM and CDR2 ANQGSEA. The CDR3 spans 12 residues. The CDR3 DNA is TGCAGCGCGGGAGGACAGGGCAAGAAGCAGTACTTC. It encodes CSAGGQGKKQYF.

The CDR3, as DNA: TGCGCCAGCAGCCAAGATTTGGGCCTAAACTATGGCTACACCTTC. This codes for CASSQDLGLNYGYTF. The chain recombines TRBV4-3 with TRBJ1-2; D unclear. CDR3 length: 15 residues. The V gene's germline CDR1 is LGHNA and CDR2 YSLEER. Trimming removed 0 bases from V and 2 bases from J, with 10 bases in between.

This clonotype was seen only a few times. This sequence joins TRBV28 and TRBJ1-4; weak D call: TRBD1 (5 bases). CDR3 length: 13 amino acids. Germline-derived CDR1 and CDR2 are MDHEN and SYDVKM. The V and J ends lost 8 bases and 5 bases respectively, with 12 bases between them. The CDR3 DNA reads TGTGCCAGCGGGGGGTCGGCGAATGAAAAACTGTTTTTT. Translating gives CASGGSANEKLFF.

In this sample, this clonotype turned up many times. The J gene is TRBJ2-3, the V gene TRBV7-2; 9 bases agree with TRBD2. V lost 1 base, J lost 4 bases, and 6 bases stayed unmatched. There are 16 residues in the CDR3. The germline gives CDR1 SGHTA, CDR2 FQGNSA. CDR3 nucleotides: TGTGCCAGCAGCTTAGACCAGCGGGAGGACTCAGATACGCAGTATTTT. Amino acids: CASSLDQREDSDTQYF.

The rearrangement uses TRBV4-1 and TRBJ2-2; 12 bases fit TRBD2. Germline-derived CDR1 and CDR2 are MGHRA and YSYEKL. V shed 1 base, J shed 6 bases, and the junction held 6 bases outside the gene matches. This CDR3 has 17 amino acids. The CDR3 sequence is CASSQVRLAGEPGELFF. The CDR3 DNA is TGCGCCAGCAGCCAAGTGCGACTAGCGGGAGAACCCGGGGAGCTGTTTTTT.

This clonotype has only a few counts. The genes are TRBV5-5 and TRBJ2-7, with D tentatively TRBD1 (5 bases). V was pared by 4 bases and J by 3 bases, with 17 bases between. This CDR3 comprises 15 residues. Germline loops: CDR1 SGHKS, CDR2 YYEKEE (reference sequence). CDR3 bases: TGTGCCAGCAGCCCCCGACAGTGGAGCTACTACGAGCAGTACTTC. This codes for CASSPRQWSYYEQYF.

This clonotype was detected once. The J gene is TRBJ1-3, the V gene TRBV5-1; 8 nucleotides align to TRBD1. The CDR3 totals 15 residues. Losses at the gene ends were 4 bases for V and 3 bases for J; bases not matched to a gene: 6. Germline V gene sequence: CDR1 SGHRS, CDR2 YFSETQ. The CDR3 nucleotides are TGCGCCAGCAGCGAGGACAGGGCGGGTGGAAACACCATATATTTT. This translates into CASSEDRAGGNTIYF.

This clonotype showed up just a few times. This chain links TRBV20-1 with TRBJ2-1; TRBD2 matches 7 bases. In germline, CDR1 is DFQATT, CDR2 SNEGSKA (reference sequence). With 1 base clipped from V and 5 bases from J, the junction kept 2 bases outside the gene matches. This CDR3 has 13 residues. This CDR3 is CSARAGGNNEQFF. CDR3 in DNA: TGCAGTGCTAGAGCGGGGGGTAACAATGAGCAGTTCTTC.

This clonotype has at least ten counts. The V and J genes are TRBV28 and TRBJ2-2; the match to TRBD2 covers 7 bases. Germline V CDR1 and CDR2: MDHEN, SYDVKM. Trimming cost V 7 bases and J 5 bases; bases outside gene matches: 4. The CDR3 spans 13 residues. DNA for the CDR3: TGTGCCAGCAACGGACTAGGAACCGGGGAGCTGTTTTTT. It encodes CASNGLGTGELFF. Drawing the rest from reference TRBV28 and TRBJ2-2, the complete variable domain is DVKVTQSSRYLVKRTGEKVFLECVQDMDHENMFWYRQDPGLGLRLIYFSYDVKMKEKGDIPEGYSVSREKKERFSLILESASTNQTSMYLCASNGLGTGELFFGEGSRLTVL.

This chain uses TRBV20-1 with TRBJ2-3; 9 bases line up with TRBD2. The CDR3 totals 18 residues. V was clipped by 1 base and J by 4 bases; unmatched bases: 15. Germline CDR1 reads DFQATT; CDR2 reads SNEGSKA (reference sequence). Here the CDR3 reads CSARASRRGGRAPDTQYF. DNA for the CDR3: TGCAGTGCTAGAGCGTCCCGTCGGGGCGGGAGGGCCCCAGATACGCAGTATTTT.